This entry concerns a single TCR beta chain. Its antigen is not yet known. Base qualities are not recorded, but no much larger clone differs from it by a single base. The sample was run on an Illumina HiSeq 2500. Quantitative 5'-RACE with molecular barcodes was used to prepare TCR beta libraries. The authors processed their data as follows. A new computational method, built on a probabilistic model of VDJ rearrangement, was used to identify disease-linked TCR variants. The public reads were reanalyzed by TCRdb: fastp trimming at Q25, MiXCR alignment, in-frame beta chains only. CDR3 protein duplicates are merged, each entry listing the most common genes and DNA. TCRdb's processing, not the study's, gives the V and J calls here. The sample records more than 650,000 distinct CDR3 sequences, 10% to 15% of which are singletons. Together, the top ten hold more than 0.5% of the sample. The germline V gene specifies MNHNS as CDR1 and SASEGT as CDR2. At the junction V is shortened by 8 bases and J by 2 bases, with 8 bases in between. Reading from cysteine to phenylalanine, the CDR3 counts 12 amino acids. Just CDR3 DNA is preserved here, 36 bases in frame from base 1.

This sample is drawn from a study of CD8 T cells in ankylosing spondylitis (dated by TCRdb to the late 2010s). As for the study more broadly: The study set out to find disease-linked TCR variants by profiling T cell receptor beta repertoires in ankylosing spondylitis patients and healthy donors. In total, the full study cohort was made up of roughly 110 healthy donors and some 26 ankylosing spondylitis patients. Samples of peripheral blood were taken, and for ankylosing spondylitis patients, synovial fluid was collected as well. The paper as a whole reports these results and caveats: A TCR beta motif made up of about eight highly homologous amino acid variants appeared to be characteristic of blood from ankylosing spondylitis patients. A CD8+ phenotype was shown by the disease-linked clones, which were found at relatively low frequencies in peripheral blood. Significant enrichment of the disease-linked clones was reported in matched synovial fluid samples from ankylosing spondylitis patients. Some of the motif variants had been reported before in the synovial fluid and blood of reactive arthritis patients, a finding that suggests common disease-initiation mechanisms.

The chain uses TRBV6-1 and TRBJ2-3; the D segment cannot be called with confidence. This clonotype was sampled from a male donor with ankylosing spondylitis. Material: blood, either unsorted or a sorted T cell fraction (not recorded which). The CDR3 region: CASATHTDTQYF. At the DNA level, the sequence is TGTGCCAGCGCCACTCACACAGATACGCAGTATTTT.